Below are 27 T cell receptor beta chains sequenced from a single sample in a study of shared clonotypes between healthy human individuals. Assay: immunoSEQ multiplex PCR; the TCRdb copy retains only in-frame clones and omits some. The sample shows about 1.4 million clones, around 95% of them seen only once. Sequences were obtained from naive CD4+ T cells sorted from blood. The subset: CD45RA+ positively selected. These receptors originate from a man aged 25 to 40 in good health.

This chain joins TRBV5-1 and TRBJ2-2; 11 bases map to TRBD2. The CDR3 has 17 residues. CDR1 SGHRS and CDR2 YFSETQ come from the germline V gene. After removal of 4 bases from V and 6 bases from J, the junction contained 11 bases not matched to a gene. This CDR3 reads CASSLVTSGRGAGELFF. In DNA form, the CDR3 reads TGCGCCAGCAGCCTCGTTACTAGCGGGAGAGGGGCCGGGGAGCTGTTTTTT.

The V gene is TRBV6-5, the J gene TRBJ2-2; 14 bases agree with TRBD2. The CDR3 is made up of 15 amino acids. Trimming removed 5 bases from V and 7 bases from J; junction bases left unmatched: 3. Germline V gene sequence: CDR1 MNHEY, CDR2 SVGAGI. CDR3 sequence reads: CASSRLAGGVGELFF. In DNA form, the CDR3 reads TGTGCCAGCAGTCGACTAGCGGGAGGGGTCGGGGAGCTGTTTTTT.

The chain employs TRBV5-4 and TRBJ2-7, with 9 nucleotides matching TRBD1. Per germline, CDR1 SGHNT and CDR2 YYREEE (reference sequence). The CDR3 loop spans 15 amino acids. V shed 0 bases, J shed 4 bases, and the junction held 5 bases outside the gene matches. The CDR3 DNA follows: TGTGCCAGCAGCTTGGAAGGACAGGGGATTTACGAGCAGTACTTC. Residues: CASSLEGQGIYEQYF.

The chain couples TRBV2 to TRBJ2-7; D not resolved. CDR3 length equals 12 residues. CDR1 is SNHLY and CDR2 is FYNNEI in the germline V gene. V gave up 2 bases and J gave up 3 bases, with 5 bases separating them. DNA of the CDR3: TGTGCCAGCAGTGAAAAGTTCTACGAGCAGTACTTC. Residues: CASSEKFYEQYF.

J is TRBJ1-5 and V is TRBV7-8; 10 bases fit TRBD1. There are 19 residues in the CDR3. Germline lookup yields CDR1 SGHVS and CDR2 FQNEAQ. J was trimmed by 9 bases and V by 4 bases; bases with no gene match: 21. This CDR3 is CASSSDRQGARKDQRPQHF. The CDR3 DNA reads TGTGCCAGCAGCTCGGATCGACAGGGGGCGCGAAAAGATCAGCGGCCCCAGCATTTT. Filled out from reference TRBV7-8 and TRBJ1-5, the complete variable domain reads GAGVSQSPRYKVAKRGQDVALRCDPISGHVSLFWYQQALGQGPEFLTYFQNEAQLDKSGLPSDRFFAERPEGSVSTLKIQRTQQEDSAVYLCASSSDRQGARKDQRPQHFGDGTRLSIL.

The V gene is TRBV30, the J gene TRBJ2-7; tentative D call: TRBD2 (5 bases). The CDR3 contains 12 residues. The V gene's germline CDR1 is GTSNPN and CDR2 SVGIG (reference sequence). The V and J ends lost 2 bases and 1 base respectively, with 6 bases between them. CDR3 protein: CAWSRTSYEQYF. CDR3 sequence (DNA): TGTGCCTGGAGTAGGACTTCCTACGAGCAGTACTTC.

This sequence joins TRBV6-6 and TRBJ2-7; 7 bases map to TRBD1. The germline CDR1 and CDR2 sequences are MNHNY and SVGAGI (reference sequence). The CDR3 has 15 amino acids. Trimming cost V 9 bases and J 3 bases; bases outside gene matches: 14. CDR3 DNA: TGTGCCAGACTTAAAGTTGACAGGGTAGGCTACGAGCAGTACTTC. Translated: CARLKVDRVGYEQYF.

The chain combines TRBV16 with TRBJ2-7, with no clear D. This CDR3 region has 16 residues. V was trimmed by 2 bases and J by 1 base, leaving 15 bases between them. CDR1 and CDR2 from the germline V gene are KGHSY and FQNENV. CDR3 region: CASSQPVQTPSYEQYF. The CDR3 region has the DNA TGTGCCAGCAGCCAACCGGTGCAAACTCCATCCTACGAGCAGTACTTC.

This chain links TRBV19 with TRBJ2-7; 8 positions match TRBD2. There are 16 residues in the CDR3. The V and J ends lost 5 bases and 0 bases, in that order; junction bases with no gene match: 9. Germline lookup yields CDR1 LNHDA and CDR2 SQIVND (reference sequence). CDR3 nucleotide sequence: TGTGCCAGTAGTCCAACGGGACTAGTGGTCTCCTACGAGCAGTACTTC. Its translation: CASSPTGLVVSYEQYF.

On this clone itself: This specimen includes other DNA sequences encoding the same CDR3. This chain joins TRBV5-4 and TRBJ1-1; D unresolved. The CDR3 runs to 14 residues. V was trimmed by 0 bases and J by 1 base, leaving 7 bases between them. Germline V gene lookup returns CDR1 SGHNT and CDR2 YYREEE (reference sequence). This CDR3 is CASSLGAGNTEAFF. DNA for the CDR3: TGTGCCAGCAGCTTGGGGGCTGGGAACACTGAAGCTTTCTTT.

V is TRBV27 and J is TRBJ2-2; D could derive from TRBD1 or TRBD2 (5 bases each). V dropped 8 bases and J dropped 5 bases, with 18 bases sitting between them. The CDR3 is 15 residues long. Germline CDR1 is MNHEY and CDR2 is SMNVEV (reference sequence). Written as DNA, the CDR3 is TGTGCCAGCGCTGGATTGAGGGGCAGAACCGGGGAGCTGTTTTTT. Amino acids: CASAGLRGRTGELFF.

J is TRBJ2-7 and V is TRBV21-1; the table gives TRBD2 as D, unverified against the DNA. TRBV21-1 counts as a pseudogene. The CDR3 consists of 19 residues. DNA for the CDR3: TGTGCCAGCAGCAAAGTCCCCGCACTAGCGGCAACGGTTCCCTACGAGCAGTACTTC. Protein: CASSKVPALAATVPYEQYF.

The chain joins TRBV5-6 to TRBJ2-2, with D maybe TRBD1 (6 bases). Germline loops: CDR1 SGHDT, CDR2 YYEEEE. CDR3 length equals 17 residues. V lost 4 bases to trimming and J lost 0 bases, with 16 bases between them. The CDR3 here is CASSPPPGHPNTGELFF. Here the CDR3 DNA reads TGTGCCAGCAGCCCACCACCGGGACACCCGAACACCGGGGAGCTGTTTTTT.

The chain links TRBV27 to TRBJ2-7; 7 bases match TRBD2. Germline trimming cut 7 bases from V and 2 bases from J; bases unmatched to any gene: 11. The length of the CDR3 is 15 residues. Per the germline V gene, CDR1 is MNHEY and CDR2 is SMNVEV (reference sequence). CDR3 sequence (DNA): TGTGCCAGCAAACCTCCGGGAGGTAGCGCCTACGAGCAGTACTTC. Encoded protein: CASKPPGGSAYEQYF.

The count of this clone is one. V is TRBV7-9 and J is TRBJ1-1, with D uncertain. Trimming shortened V by 0 bases and J by 10 bases, and 9 bases separated the two germline ends. This CDR3 region has 12 residues. Germline V gene lookup returns CDR1 SEHNR and CDR2 FQNEAQ (reference sequence). Here the CDR3 DNA reads TGTGCCAGCAGCTTAGCCTTTGCAGTAGCTTTCTTT. It yields the protein CASSLAFAVAFF.

This chain links TRBV28 with TRBJ2-7; 7 bases agree with TRBD2. This CDR3 comprises 14 residues. The V gene end was trimmed by 2 bases and the J gene end by 3 bases; junction bases not matched to a gene: 4. From germline, CDR1 is MDHEN and CDR2 SYDVKM. The CDR3, as DNA: TGTGCCAGCAGTTTAGGGGGGGACCTCTACGAGCAGTACTTC. Residues: CASSLGGDLYEQYF.

Points on this clone: One junction end disagrees with the germline gene, perhaps due to a read error. The CDR3 spells CASREGTGDVALPDTQYF. The CDR3 DNA is TGTGCCAGCAGGGAAGGGACAGGGGACGTCGCACTCCCAGATACGCAGTATTTT. The V gene is TRBV6-1, the J gene TRBJ2-3; 10 bases line up with TRBD1. The CDR3 sequence is 18 residues long. Germline lookup yields CDR1 MNHNS and CDR2 SASEGT.

V usage is TRBV5-1 and J usage is TRBJ1-1; TRBD1 is a possible D gene (5 bases). Trimming shortened V by 0 bases and J by 9 bases, and 12 bases separated the two germline ends. Germline V gene data show CDR1 as SGHRS and CDR2 as YFSETQ. The CDR3 length is 13 residues. This CDR3 is CASSLEGQGQAFF. CDR3 bases: TGCGCCAGCAGCTTGGAGGGTCAGGGTCAAGCTTTCTTT.

The chain links TRBV11-3 to TRBJ2-3; 10 bases line up with TRBD2. Germline assignment: CDR1 SGHNT and CDR2 YENEEA. The J segment lost 6 bases and the V segment lost 3 bases, leaving 9 bases of the junction unmatched. The CDR3 covers 16 residues. The CDR3 protein is CASSFRLAGAGDTQYF. The CDR3 bases are TGTGCCAGCAGCTTTAGGCTAGCGGGAGCAGGCGATACGCAGTATTTT.

The chain couples TRBV19 to TRBJ1-2; D not certain. V was cut by 3 bases and J by 5 bases, with 10 bases left in between. Germline CDR1 LNHDA, CDR2 SQIVND (reference sequence). The CDR3 loop spans 13 amino acids. The CDR3, as DNA: TGTGCCAGTAGTATCGCGTTTGGGTATGGCTACACCTTC. It is translated as CASSIAFGYGYTF.

J is TRBJ2-2 and V is TRBV5-1; maybe TRBD1 (6 bases). Trimming cost V 7 bases and J 0 bases, with 13 bases left between them. In germline, CDR1 is SGHRS, CDR2 YFSETQ. This CDR3 is built from 15 residues. The CDR3 nucleotides are TGCGCCAGCGTAGGAGGACAGACGAACACCGGGGAGCTGTTTTTT. It encodes CASVGGQTNTGELFF.

Notes on this clone: Other DNA sequences from this sample encode an identical CDR3 as well. The chain carries TRBV28 and TRBJ2-1, with unresolved D. The CDR3 sequence is 12 residues long. Per germline, CDR1 MDHEN and CDR2 SYDVKM. Trimming shortened V by 2 bases and J by 7 bases, and 6 bases separated the two germline ends. The CDR3: CASSLLGNEQFF. DNA of the CDR3: TGTGCCAGCAGTTTACTCGGGAATGAGCAGTTCTTC.

The chain links TRBV19 to TRBJ2-7, with D maybe TRBD1 (6 bases). This CDR3 has 15 amino acids. V was trimmed by 7 bases and J by 0 bases, leaving 16 bases between them. Per germline, CDR1 LNHDA and CDR2 SQIVND (reference sequence). The CDR3 DNA sequence: TGTGCCAGTAAAAGAGGGGACACCTTCTCCTACGAGCAGTACTTC. Its protein product is CASKRGDTFSYEQYF.

The chain couples TRBV5-4 to TRBJ2-1, with 8 positions matching TRBD1. This CDR3 region has 16 residues. The V segment lost 0 bases and the J segment 5 bases; nucleotides outside the gene matches: 7. Germline V lookup: CDR1 SGHNT, CDR2 YYREEE (reference sequence). The CDR3 spells CASSLAGGLRNNEQFF. CDR3 DNA: TGTGCCAGCAGCTTGGCAGGGGGCCTACGCAACAATGAGCAGTTCTTC.

This sequence joins TRBV18 and TRBJ1-2; possible D gene TRBD1, 5 bases. V lost 1 base and J lost 4, with 13 bases in between. CDR3 length: 15 residues. CDR1 and CDR2 from the germline V gene are KGHSH and LQKENI. Here the CDR3 DNA reads TGTGCCAGCTCACCACTTCCAGGGAGGGGCTATGGCTACACCTTC. The encoded protein is CASSPLPGRGYGYTF.

The V call is TRBV5-5, the J call TRBJ2-4, with 10 nucleotides matching TRBD2. Germline CDR1 reads SGHKS; CDR2 reads YYEKEE (reference sequence). J lost 2 bases, V lost 4 bases, and 12 bases had no gene match. The CDR3 loop spans 18 amino acids. As DNA, the CDR3 is TGTGCCAGCAGCCTATACTTAGGGACTAGCGACACCAAAAACATTCAGTACTTC. The encoded protein is CASSLYLGTSDTKNIQYF. The whole variable domain, remainder taken from reference TRBV5-5 and TRBJ2-4, is DAGVTQSPTHLIKTRGQQVTLRCSPISGHKSVSWYQQVLGQGPQFIFQYYEKEERGRGNFPDRFSARQFPNYSSELNVNALLLGDSALYLCASSLYLGTSDTKNIQYFGAGTRLSVL.

This clone was observed a single time. This sample includes further DNA sequences coding for the same CDR3. V and J are TRBV5-1 and TRBJ1-5; 8 nucleotides agree with TRBD1. The CDR3 contains 14 residues. The V gene end was trimmed by 2 bases and the J gene end by 5 bases; junction bases not matched to a gene: 3. Germline V CDR1 and CDR2: SGHRS, YFSETQ. The CDR3 DNA follows: TGCGCCAGCAGCTTAGGACAGGGCGATCAGCCCCAGCATTTT. As protein: CASSLGQGDQPQHF.